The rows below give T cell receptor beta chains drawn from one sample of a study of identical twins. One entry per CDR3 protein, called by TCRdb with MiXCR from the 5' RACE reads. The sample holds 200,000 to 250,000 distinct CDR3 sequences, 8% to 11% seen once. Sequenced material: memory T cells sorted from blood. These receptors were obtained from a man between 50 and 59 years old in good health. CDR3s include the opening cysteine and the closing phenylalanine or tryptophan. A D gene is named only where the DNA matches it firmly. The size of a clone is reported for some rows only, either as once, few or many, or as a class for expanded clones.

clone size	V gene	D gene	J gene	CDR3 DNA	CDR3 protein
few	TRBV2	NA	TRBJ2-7	TGTGCCAGCAGTGGCGGCAGGAGTTCCTACGAGCAGTACTTC	CASSGGRSSYEQYF
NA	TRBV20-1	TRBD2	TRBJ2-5	TGCAGTGCCAGGGGGCTAGCGGGAGAGTACCAAGAGACCCAGTACTTC	CSARGLAGEYQETQYF
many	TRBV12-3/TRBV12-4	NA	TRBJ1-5	TGTGCCAGCAGTTTAGCGCGTGGGGGTCAGCCCCAGCATTTT	CASSLARGGQPQHF
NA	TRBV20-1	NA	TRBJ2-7	TGCAGTGCTAGTGGGGCGTCGTACGGGGTTAACTACGAGCAGTACTTC	CSASGASYGVNYEQYF
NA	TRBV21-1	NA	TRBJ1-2	TGTGCCAGCAGCATTGTGTCGGGACAGGGGGCGCAAAGCTACACCTTC	CASSIVSGQGAQSYTF
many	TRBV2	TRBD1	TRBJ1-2	TGTGCCAGCCTGGGACAGGGCGACTATGGCTACACCTTC	CASLGQGDYGYTF
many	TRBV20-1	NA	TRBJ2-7	TGCAGTGCCGATACAGGGGCGGGGGCGAGTTACGAGCAGTACTTC	CSADTGAGASYEQYF
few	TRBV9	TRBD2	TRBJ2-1	TGTGCCAGCAGCGTAGGTACTAGCGGTCTTTACAATGAGCAGTTCTTC	CASSVGTSGLYNEQFF
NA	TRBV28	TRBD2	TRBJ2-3	TGTGCCAGTCGCTTCGCTCGGGGGGGAGGCACAGATACGCAGTATTTT	CASRFARGGGTDTQYF
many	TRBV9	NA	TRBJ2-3	TGTGCCAGCAGTCACTCTTTGAGCACAGATACGCAGTATTTT	CASSHSLSTDTQYF
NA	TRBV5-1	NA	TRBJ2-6	TGCGCCAGCAGCTTGGCAGCCCGGCATAGCTCTGGGGCCAACGTCCTGACTTTC	CASSLAARHSSGANVLTF
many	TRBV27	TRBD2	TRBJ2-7	TGTGCCGCAGGGAGGGTAAGCGGGGGGTTTTACGAGCAGTACTTC	CAAGRVSGGFYEQYF
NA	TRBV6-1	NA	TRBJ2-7	TGTGCCAGCGGATTCGTTCCAGGGTTCAGCTCCTACGAGCAGTACTTC	CASGFVPGFSSYEQYF
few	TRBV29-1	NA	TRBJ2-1	TGCAGCGTTGAAGAGAGGGCCGTAGGCTTGTACAATGAGCAGTTCTTC	CSVEERAVGLYNEQFF
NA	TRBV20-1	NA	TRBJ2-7	TGCAGTGCTAGAGCTCCCCAGGGGAACATACAATACGAGCAGTACTTC	CSARAPQGNIQYEQYF
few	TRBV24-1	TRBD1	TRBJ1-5	TGTGCCACCAGTGACGCGACAGGGGCGTATAGCAATCAGCCCCAGCATTTT	CATSDATGAYSNQPQHF
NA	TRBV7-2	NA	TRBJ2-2	TGTGCCAGCAGCCCGCGGGTAGTGAACACCGGGGAGCTGTTTTTT	CASSPRVVNTGELFF
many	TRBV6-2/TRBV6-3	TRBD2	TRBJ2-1	TGTGCCAGCAGTCGACTAGCGGGGGGAAGGGGTGAGCAGTTCTTC	CASSRLAGGRGEQFF
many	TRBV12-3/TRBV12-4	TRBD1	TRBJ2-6	TGTGCCAGCAGACATACTCAGGGGGTAGCCTCTGGGGCCAACGTCCTGACTTTC	CASRHTQGVASGANVLTF
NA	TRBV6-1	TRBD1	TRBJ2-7	TGTGCCAGCAGACCCTTGGGACAGGGGGCTTACGAGCAGTACTTC	CASRPLGQGAYEQYF
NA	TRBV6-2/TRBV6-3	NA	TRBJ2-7	TGTGCCAGCAGTTTCGCTAACTACGAGCAGTACTTC	CASSFANYEQYF
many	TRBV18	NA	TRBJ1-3	TGTGCCAGCTCACCATATCCAGCCGAGACCCCCGGAAACACCATATATTTT	CASSPYPAETPGNTIYF
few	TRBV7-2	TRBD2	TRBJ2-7	TGTGCCAGCAGCTTAGATGGGACTAGCGGGATTACGCAGTACTTC	CASSLDGTSGITQYF
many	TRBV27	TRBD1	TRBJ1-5	TGTGCCAGCAGTTCAAAAAGACAGGGTTGGAATAGTCAGCCCCAGCATTTT	CASSSKRQGWNSQPQHF
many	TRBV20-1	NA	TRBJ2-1	TGCAGTGCTAACCGGGACACCCAGGATGAGCAGTTCTTC	CSANRDTQDEQFF
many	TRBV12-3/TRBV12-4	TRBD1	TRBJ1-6	TGTGCCAGCAGTAAAACAGGGGGCTATTCACCCCTCCACTTT	CASSKTGGYSPLHF
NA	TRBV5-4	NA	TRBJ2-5	TGTGCCAGCAGCTTGGGTGTCAGACAGAAAGAGACCCAGTACTTC	CASSLGVRQKETQYF
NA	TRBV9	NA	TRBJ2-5	TGTGCCAGCAGCGTAGATCCCGAAGAGACCCAGTACTTC	CASSVDPEETQYF
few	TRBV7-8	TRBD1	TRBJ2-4	TGTGCCAGCAGCTTGGGGGGACAGGCGAAGAAGTACTTC	CASSLGGQAKKYF
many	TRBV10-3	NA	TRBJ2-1	TGTGCCATCAGTGAAGGGCGGAATGAGCAGTTCTTC	CAISEGRNEQFF
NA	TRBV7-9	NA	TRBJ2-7	TGTGCCAGCAGCAAAATGGGACCCCCGAACTACGAGCAGTACTTC	CASSKMGPPNYEQYF
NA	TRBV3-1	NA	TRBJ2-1	TGTGCCAGCAGCCGGCCCGGGACAACGGAGCAGTTCTTC	CASSRPGTTEQFF
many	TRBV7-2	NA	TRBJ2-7	TGTGCCAGCAGCTTAGACGCCGTCGGCGAGCAGTACTTC	CASSLDAVGEQYF
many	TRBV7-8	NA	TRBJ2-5	TGTGCCAGCATAGGCGTGTCGGAGACCCAGTACTTC	CASIGVSETQYF
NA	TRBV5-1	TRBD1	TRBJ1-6	TGCGCCAGCAGCCTCGGACAGGAAAGGGATTCACCCCTCCACTTT	CASSLGQERDSPLHF
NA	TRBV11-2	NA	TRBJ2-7	TGTGCCAGCAGCCCGCAGGGCATCTGGACCTACGAGCAGTACTTC	CASSPQGIWTYEQYF
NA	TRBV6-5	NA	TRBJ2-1	TGTGCCAGCAGTTACGTCGAGACTCCTTACAGTGAGCAGTTCTTC	CASSYVETPYSEQFF
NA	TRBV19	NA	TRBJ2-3	TGTGCCAGTAGCTCCCTCCGGTCAGATACGCAGTATTTT	CASSSLRSDTQYF
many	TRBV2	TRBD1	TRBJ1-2	TGTGCCAGCAGTGAGTCACAGGGGATCTATGGCTACACCTTC	CASSESQGIYGYTF
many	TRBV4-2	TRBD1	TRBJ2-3	TGTGCCAGCAGCCAAGGGGACAGGGGCACAGATACGCAGTATTTT	CASSQGDRGTDTQYF
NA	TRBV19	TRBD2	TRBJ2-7	TGTGCCAGTAGTATCGATCAACTAGCGGGCTCCTACGAGCAGTACTTC	CASSIDQLAGSYEQYF
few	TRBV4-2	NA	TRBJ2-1	TGTGCCAGCAGCCACTCAGGGAGCTCCTACAATGAGCAGTTCTTC	CASSHSGSSYNEQFF
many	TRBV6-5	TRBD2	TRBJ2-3	TGTGCCAGCAGTTACTCCACGGGAGGGGATACGCAGTATTTT	CASSYSTGGDTQYF
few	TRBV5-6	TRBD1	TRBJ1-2	TGTGCCAGCAGCCCGGGAACGAGGGGGCGCGGCTACACCTTC	CASSPGTRGRGYTF
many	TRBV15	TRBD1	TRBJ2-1	TGTGCCACCAGCAGAGAGTCGGGAACAGGGGTGTGGGATGAGCAGTTCTTC	CATSRESGTGVWDEQFF
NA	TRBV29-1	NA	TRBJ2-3	TGCAGCGTTTATGGACAGAAGGGAGATACGCAGTATTTT	CSVYGQKGDTQYF
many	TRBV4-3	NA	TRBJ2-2	TGCGCCAGCAGCCAAGGGTCAGCGAGCACCGGGGAGCTGTTTTTT	CASSQGSASTGELFF
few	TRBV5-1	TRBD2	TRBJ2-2	TGCGCCAGCAGCGTTGGGGATCTAGCGGGAGGTGTCCCCGGGGAGCTGTTTTTT	CASSVGDLAGGVPGELFF
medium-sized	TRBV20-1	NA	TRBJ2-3	TGCAGTGCTAGCGGGAGTTCTGATACGCAGTATTTT	CSASGSSDTQYF
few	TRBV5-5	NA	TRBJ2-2	TGTGCCAGCAGCCCTCAGGGGCGAGGCACCGGGGAGCTGTTTTTT	CASSPQGRGTGELFF
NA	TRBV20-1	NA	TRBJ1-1	TGCAGTGCTAGAGTCGTCATGAACACTGAAGCTTTCTTT	CSARVVMNTEAFF
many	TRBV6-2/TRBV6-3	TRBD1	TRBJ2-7	TGTGCCAGCAGAACCGGGACAGGGAGACCCTACGAGCAGTACTTC	CASRTGTGRPYEQYF